Below, 26 T cell receptor beta chains from the same sample are listed, as sequenced in a study of control samples from healthy donors and cancer patients. The method was immunoSEQ multiplex PCR; TCRdb's version includes in-frame clones alone and lacks a portion of them. This repertoire shows roughly 70,000 clones, about 95% found once; its top ten account for approximately 2.8%. Specimen: blood. These receptors came from a woman aged 25 to 39 in good health.

This sequence joins TRBV11-2 and TRBJ1-2; perhaps TRBD1 as D (5 bases). The germline CDR1 and CDR2 sequences are SGHAT and FQNNGV. The CDR3 is 15 amino acids. The V gene lost 0 bases and the J gene lost 1 base, with 9 bases spanning the gap. CDR3 nucleotides: TGTGCCAGCAGCTTAGAGGCAGGGAATAACTATGGCTACACCTTC. Translating it yields CASSLEAGNNYGYTF.

This CDR3 is CASSVEGNTIYF. CDR3 DNA: TGTGCCAGCAGTGTCGAAGGAAACACCATATATTTT. The rearrangement joins TRBV5-5 to TRBJ1-3, with unresolved D. Germline loops: CDR1 SGHKS, CDR2 YYEKEE (reference sequence). The ends were cut back, 5 bases at V and 4 bases at J, with 7 bases in the middle. The CDR3 runs to 12 residues.

The rearrangement uses TRBV19 and TRBJ2-1, with 12 bases matching TRBD1. CDR3 size: 20 residues. CDR1 LNHDA and CDR2 SQIVND come from the germline V gene (reference sequence). V was clipped by 4 bases and J by 6 bases; unmatched bases: 19. CDR3 loop: CASSTHPGTGGGGYINEQFF. The CDR3 nucleotides are TGTGCCAGTAGTACCCATCCAGGGACAGGGGGCGGGGGTTACATCAATGAGCAGTTCTTC.

This chain joins TRBV6-5 and TRBJ2-7; weak D call: TRBD1 (6 bases). The germline V gene encodes CDR1 MNHEY and CDR2 SVGAGI. The germline V and J ends were trimmed by 7 bases and 0 bases, with 13 bases remaining between them. The CDR3 extends over 14 amino acids. Written as DNA, the CDR3 is TGTGCCAGCACTTATTACAGGGCCTCCTACGAGCAGTACTTC. It codes for CASTYYRASYEQYF.

The CDR3 spells CASSLTRGYEQYF. The CDR3 DNA sequence: TGTGCCAGCAGCTTAACCCGAGGCTACGAGCAGTACTTC. This chain connects TRBV7-3 to TRBJ2-7; unclear D gene. V was pared by 0 bases and J by 3 bases, with 6 bases between. The CDR3 is 13 residues long. Germline CDR1 reads SGHTA; CDR2 reads FQGTGA.

The chain combines TRBV7-6 with TRBJ2-1; 11 bases agree with TRBD2. Germline V lookup: CDR1 SGHVS, CDR2 FNYEAQ. This CDR3 contains 16 residues. The V gene end was trimmed by 2 bases and the J gene end by 8 bases; junction bases not matched to a gene: 8. CDR3 DNA: TGTGCCAGCAGCTTAATTTCTAGCGGGGGGCGGTATGAGCAGTTCTTC. Its translation is CASSLISSGGRYEQFF. Looking up the rest from reference TRBV7-6 and TRBJ2-1 gives the full variable domain: GAGVSQSPRYKVTKRGQDVALRCDPISGHVSLYWYRQALGQGPEFLTYFNYEAQQDKSGLPNDRFSAERPEGSISTLTIQRTEQRDSAMYRCASSLISSGGRYEQFFGPGTRLTVL.

The chain carries TRBV24-1 and TRBJ2-1; 9 bases line up with TRBD1. Looked up from germline, CDR1 is KGHDR and CDR2 is SFDVKD. J was trimmed by 4 bases and V by 8 bases; bases with no gene match: 8. This CDR3 has 15 residues. CDR3 DNA: TGTGCCACCACCGACGCCGACAGGGGGTACAATGAGCAGTTCTTC. Its protein is CATTDADRGYNEQFF.

With respect to this clone: One end of the junction fails to match germline, which may point to a read error. The chain carries TRBV6-1 and TRBJ1-4; a possible D gene is TRBD1 (6 bases). CDR3 length equals 13 residues. The germline gives CDR1 MNHNS, CDR2 SASEGT. The CDR3 loop is CASREAGEEKLFF. The CDR3 DNA sequence: TGTGCCAGCAGAGAAGCAGGGGAAGAAAAACTGTTTTTT.

The chain employs TRBV24-1 and TRBJ2-2; D is perhaps TRBD1 (6 bases). This CDR3 spans 12 amino acids. V gave up 10 bases and J gave up 8 bases, with 13 bases separating them. The germline CDR1 and CDR2 sequences are KGHDR and SFDVKD. The CDR3 DNA reads TGTGCCACAGGGGACATAGGTGGGGAGCTGTTTTTT. Translating it yields CATGDIGGELFF.

V usage is TRBV7-8 and J usage is TRBJ1-5, with D maybe TRBD1 (5 bases). The V end was cut by 3 bases, the J end by 13 bases, with 13 bases between. The germline V gene has CDR1 SGHVS and CDR2 FQNEAQ. The CDR3 runs to 12 residues. CDR3 sequence (DNA): TGTGCCAGCAGCTTGGAAAGGGGAGGTCAGCATTTT. Its translation is CASSLERGGQHF.

This chain connects TRBV7-2 to TRBJ2-6; D possibly matches TRBD1 or TRBD2 (5 bases each). V was cut by 3 bases and J by 0 bases, with 6 bases left in between. Germline-derived CDR1 and CDR2 are SGHTA and FQGNSA. This CDR3 is built from 15 residues. CDR3 nucleotides: TGTGCCAGCAGCTTTGGGGGCTCTGGGGCCAACGTCCTGACTTTC. It encodes CASSFGGSGANVLTF.

V is TRBV6-5 and J is TRBJ1-3, with D maybe TRBD1 (6 bases). CDR1 is MNHEY, CDR2 SVGAGI, per germline. The CDR3 runs to 14 residues. V dropped 7 bases and J dropped 2 bases, with 12 bases sitting between them. CDR3 sequence (DNA): TGTGCCAGCAAACGGGACACCCCTGGAAACACCATATATTTT. Protein product: CASKRDTPGNTIYF.

The rearrangement uses TRBV2 and TRBJ1-5, with D maybe TRBD1 (6 bases). CDR1 is SNHLY, CDR2 FYNNEI, per germline. V dropped 9 bases and J dropped 3 bases, with 9 bases sitting between them. The CDR3 is 12 amino acids. CDR3 nucleotides: TGTGCCAGTAACAGGGCCAATCAGCCCCAGCATTTT. Translation gives CASNRANQPQHF. The full variable domain, with the rest looked up from reference TRBV2 and TRBJ1-5, is EPEVTQTPSHQVTQMGQEVILRCVPISNHLYFYWYRQILGQKVEFLVSFYNNEISEKSEIFDDQFSVERPDGSNFTLKIRSTKLEDSAMYFCASNRANQPQHFGDGTRLSIL.

V usage is TRBV6-6 and J usage is TRBJ2-1; TRBD1 matches 7 bases. This CDR3 comprises 14 residues. Germline CDR1 reads MNHNY; CDR2 reads SVGAGI (reference sequence). Losses at the gene ends were 2 bases for V and 8 bases for J; bases not matched to a gene: 6. This chain's CDR3 is CASSYTDRFYEQFF. The CDR3 DNA sequence: TGTGCCAGCAGTTACACGGACAGGTTCTATGAGCAGTTCTTC.

The V gene is TRBV3-1 (or the pseudogene TRBV3-2), the J gene TRBJ1-1; 10 positions match TRBD1. Germline assignment: CDR1 LGHDT and CDR2 YNNKEL (reference sequence). The CDR3 is 14 amino acids. V was clipped by 1 base and J by 6 bases; unmatched bases: 2. The CDR3 nucleotides are TGTGCCAGCAGCCAAGGGACAGGGGGGGCTGAAGCTTTCTTT. This codes for CASSQGTGGAEAFF.

This clone has just a few counts. V and J are TRBV5-4 and TRBJ1-2; D is possibly TRBD1 (5 bases). CDR3 length: 13 residues. Germline lookup yields CDR1 SGHNT and CDR2 YYREEE (reference sequence). The CDR3 coding sequence is TGTGCGGCGGGGCACAGAACCGGCTATGGCTACACCTTC. Translation gives CAAGHRTGYGYTF.

The chain uses TRBV7-8 and TRBJ1-3; no clear D gene. The germline CDR1 and CDR2 sequences are SGHVS and FQNEAQ. The CDR3 length is 15 residues. V lost 5 bases and J 4 bases, leaving 15 bases between the germline ends. CDR3 in DNA: TGTGCCAGCAGCCTAGGCAGGTTTTCGGGAAACACCATATATTTT. Protein sequence: CASSLGRFSGNTIYF.

The gene calls are TRBV5-4 and TRBJ1-1; possibly TRBD1 for D (5 bases). Trimming removed 0 bases at V and 2 bases at J, with 11 bases between. Looked up from germline, CDR1 is SGHNT and CDR2 is YYREEE (reference sequence). The CDR3 has 15 amino acids. For the CDR3, the DNA is TGTGCCAGCAGCTTGGCCACAGGTATAAACACTGAAGCTTTCTTT. Translation gives CASSLATGINTEAFF.

The chain combines TRBV7-9 with TRBJ1-2, with TRBD1 as a possible D gene (6 bases). The CDR3 is made up of 13 amino acids. With 2 bases removed from V and 5 bases from J, the gap between germline ends came to 9 bases. Germline V gives CDR1 SEHNR, CDR2 FQNEAQ (reference sequence). CDR3 sequence reads: CASSLPQGYGYTF. The CDR3 nucleotides are TGTGCCAGCAGCTTACCCCAGGGGTATGGCTACACCTTC. Full variable domain (outside the CDR3, taken from reference TRBV7-9 and TRBJ1-2): DTGVSQNPRHKITKRGQNVTFRCDPISEHNRLYWYRQTLGQGPEFLTYFQNEAQLEKSRLLSDRFSAERPKGSFSTLEIQRTEQGDSAMYLCASSLPQGYGYTFGSGTRLTVV.

Comments on this clone: Sequence at one end of the junction differs from germline and may be a read error. This sequence joins TRBV6-6 and TRBJ2-2; D call uncertain. Germline CDR1 MNHNY, CDR2 SVGAGI (reference sequence). The CDR3 is 14 amino acids. This CDR3 is CASSNSGNTGELFF. The CDR3 DNA is TGTGCCAGCAGTAACTCAGGGAACACCGGGGAGCTGTTTTTT.

The V call is TRBV6-5, the J call TRBJ2-7, with TRBD1 as a possible D gene (5 bases). Trimming took off 6 bases at V and 5 bases at J, with 14 bases between the two ends. This CDR3 has 13 amino acids. CDR1 MNHEY and CDR2 SVGAGI come from the germline V gene. The CDR3 bases are TGTGCCAGCAGCTCAGGGCCCCCCGACGAGCAGTACTTC. Its translation is CASSSGPPDEQYF.

The sample holds a few counts of this clone. The chain has TRBV3-1 (or the pseudogene TRBV3-2) and TRBJ1-1; D is unresolved. The CDR3 has 13 residues. With 4 bases removed from V and 4 bases from J, the gap between germline ends came to 10 bases. CDR1 and CDR2 from the germline V gene are LGHDT and YNNKEL (reference sequence). In nucleotides, the CDR3 is TGTGCCAGCAGCCGGTGGAGTGCCACTGAAGCTTTCTTT. Protein: CASSRWSATEAFF.

The rearrangement uses TRBV7-8 and TRBJ2-1; 11 bases map to TRBD2. The CDR3 extends over 16 amino acids. Trimming cost V 8 bases and J 8 bases; bases outside gene matches: 14. Germline loops: CDR1 SGHVS, CDR2 FQNEAQ. The CDR3 here is CASCRSASGGMDEQFF. As DNA, the CDR3 is TGTGCCAGCTGCCGGTCGGCTAGCGGGGGGATGGATGAGCAGTTCTTC.

V and J are TRBV9 and TRBJ1-4; 7 positions agree with TRBD1. CDR1 and CDR2 (germline): SGDLS, YYNGEE. CDR3 length: 16 amino acids. V shed 0 bases and J 3 bases; nucleotides not matched to a gene: 5. The CDR3 here is CASSVAPGQPNEKLFF. Written as DNA, the CDR3 is TGTGCCAGCAGCGTAGCTCCGGGACAGCCTAATGAAAAACTGTTTTTT.

The rearrangement joins TRBV3-1 (or the pseudogene TRBV3-2) to TRBJ1-3; 9 bases match TRBD1. V lost 3 bases to trimming and J lost 4 bases; unmatched junction nucleotides: 7. Germline CDR1 and CDR2: LGHDT and YNNKEL (reference sequence). CDR3 length: 16 amino acids. Here the CDR3 reads CASSHPTGTGGNTIYF. For the CDR3, the DNA is TGTGCCAGCAGCCACCCAACCGGGACAGGGGGAAACACCATATATTTT.

V is TRBV9 and J is TRBJ1-4; D may be TRBD1 (6 bases). Germline lookup yields CDR1 SGDLS and CDR2 YYNGEE. The ends were cut back, 2 bases at V and 4 bases at J, with 12 bases in the middle. This CDR3 contains 15 residues. CDR3 protein: CASSVLTGVNEKLFF. As DNA, the CDR3 is TGTGCCAGCAGCGTGCTGACAGGAGTTAATGAAAAACTGTTTTTT. The variable domain in full, with the rest retrieved from reference TRBV9 and TRBJ1-4, is DSGVTQTPKHLITATGQRVTLRCSPRSGDLSVYWYQQSLDQGLQFLIQYYNGEERAKGNILERFSAQQFPDLHSELNLSSLELGDSALYFCASSVLTGVNEKLFFGSGTQLSVL.